The rows below give T cell receptor beta chains drawn from one sample of a study of blood T cell repertoires in COVID-19. Here immunoSEQ multiplex PCR was the method, and the copy in TCRdb shows in-frame clones only, minus some. The table records some 220,000 clones, about 86% of them present only once. The source material was PBMCs or T cells enriched from blood (not recorded which). These receptors originate from a woman in her forties or fifties in a cohort exposed to, infected with or recovered from COVID-19 (not recorded which). Both conserved end residues are part of each CDR3. D genes are given only for firm matches. Clone sizes are given selectively: once, few, many, or a class where the clone is expanded.

j_call	v_call	d_call	clone_size	cdr3_nt	cdr3_aa
TRBJ2-5	TRBV18	NA	NA	TGTGCCAGCTCATCAGGGAAAGAGACCCAGTACTTC	CASSSGKETQYF
TRBJ1-1	TRBV7-9	NA	NA	TGTGCCAGCAGCCGTACAGGGATTGAAGCTTTCTTT	CASSRTGIEAFF
TRBJ2-7	TRBV5-4	TRBD1	NA	TGTGCCAGCAGGGGCCGGGACAGGGGCTACGAGCAGTACTTC	CASRGRDRGYEQYF
TRBJ2-7	TRBV6-5	NA	NA	TGTGCCAGCAGTCAGGAGGCAGGGGAAAACTACGAGCAGTACTTC	CASSQEAGENYEQYF
TRBJ1-5	TRBV10-1	NA	NA	TGCGCCAGCAGTCCGGGTTCCAATCAGCCCCAGCATTTT	CASSPGSNQPQHF
TRBJ2-2	TRBV2	NA	NA	TGTGCCAGCACCGCGGGACGGGCGAACACCGGGGAGCTGTTTTTT	CASTAGRANTGELFF
TRBJ2-7	TRBV7-9	NA	NA	TGTGCCAGCAGCTTATTCACTGAGCAGTACTTC	CASSLFTEQYF
TRBJ1-2	TRBV6-5	NA	NA	TGTGCCAGCCGACCTCGGACAGCAACCTATGGCTACACCTTC	CASRPRTATYGYTF
TRBJ1-2	TRBV15	TRBD1	NA	TGTGCCACCAGCAGGGACAGGGGGAACTATGGCTACACCTTC	CATSRDRGNYGYTF
TRBJ2-1	TRBV6-2/TRBV6-3	TRBD2	NA	TGTGCCAGCAGTGGACCTACCTGGACTAGCGGACCCTCCTACAATGAGCAGTTCTTC	CASSGPTWTSGPSYNEQFF
TRBJ1-5	TRBV19	NA	NA	TGTGCCAGTAGTATCCCAGGGGCACGAAATCAGCCCCAGCATTTT	CASSIPGARNQPQHF
TRBJ2-5	TRBV10-3	TRBD2	once	TGTGCCATCAGCCTAGCACTAGCGGGGGGTGAGACCCAGTACTTC	CAISLALAGGETQYF
TRBJ2-5	TRBV4-2	TRBD2	NA	TGTGCCAGCAGCCAAGATCCCGCGGGGGGGTTAGAGACCCAGTACTTC	CASSQDPAGGLETQYF
TRBJ2-1	TRBV3-1/TRBV3-2	TRBD2	NA	TGTGCCAGCAGCCCGGGGGGGTCTAATGAGCAGTTCTTC	CASSPGGSNEQFF
TRBJ1-1	TRBV7-9	TRBD1	NA	TGTGCCAGCAGCAAAACAGGGGCTATGGACACTGAAGCTTTCTTT	CASSKTGAMDTEAFF
TRBJ2-3	TRBV28	TRBD2	NA	TGTGCCAGCAGTTTTGGCGGGGGAGTCTCTAGCACAGATACGCAGTATTTT	CASSFGGGVSSTDTQYF
TRBJ2-7	TRBV19	NA	NA	TGTGCCAGTACTCAGGGAGGACCTACTTACGAGCAGTACTTC	CASTQGGPTYEQYF
TRBJ1-5	TRBV24-1	NA	NA	TGTGCCACCAGTGATTTCTCGGACAAGAGGCAGCCCCAGCATTTT	CATSDFSDKRQPQHF
TRBJ1-1	TRBV4-3	NA	NA	TGCGCCAGCAGCCGGGAGTGGGGGGGCACTGAAGCTTTCTTT	CASSREWGGTEAFF
TRBJ2-7	TRBV7-2	TRBD1	NA	TGTGCCAGCAGCCGTCCAGGGGGCACAAACCCCCTCGAGCAGTACTTC	CASSRPGGTNPLEQYF
TRBJ2-5	TRBV7-2	TRBD2	NA	TGTGCCAGCAGTCCCTCCCCAGTGGGGGGGAGGTACTTC	CASSPSPVGGRYF
TRBJ1-2	TRBV6-2/TRBV6-3	NA	NA	TGTGCCAGCAGTTACTCCGGCGGATATGGCTACACCTTC	CASSYSGGYGYTF
TRBJ1-3	TRBV7-2	NA	few	TGTGCCAGCAGCTTAGTGGGGCCTGGAAACACCATATATTTT	CASSLVGPGNTIYF
TRBJ1-5	TRBV4-3	NA	NA	TGCGCCAGCAGCCAAGATTACGAGAGCCCTTATCAGCCCCAGCATTTT	CASSQDYESPYQPQHF
TRBJ2-7	TRBV19	NA	NA	TGTGCCAGTAGTATTATAGGAGCGATCTACTACGAGCAGTACTTC	CASSIIGAIYYEQYF